These 21 T cell receptor beta chains originate from one sample sequenced in a study of shared clonotypes between healthy human individuals. The protocol was immunoSEQ multiplex PCR, while the TCRdb copy is restricted to in-frame clones and leaves out a portion. Here the sample spans about 1.5 million clones, 98% being singletons. Material for sequencing was naive CD4+ T cells sorted from blood. Regarding subset: CD45RA+ positively selected. Receptors were obtained from a man aged 25 to 40 in good health.

The chain recombines TRBV6-6 with TRBJ1-1; TRBD1 matches at 7 bases. Trimming cost V 2 bases and J 3 bases; bases outside gene matches: 3. This CDR3 comprises 14 residues. CDR1 is MNHNY and CDR2 is SVGAGI in the germline V gene (reference sequence). The CDR3 DNA reads TGTGCCAGCAGTTACAATACAGGGGACACTGAAGCTTTCTTT. Its protein is CASSYNTGDTEAFF.

The J gene is TRBJ1-5, the V gene TRBV5-5; D remains ambiguous. The germline V and J ends were trimmed by 1 base and 3 bases, with 11 bases remaining between them. This CDR3 has 15 amino acids. Germline CDR1 reads SGHKS; CDR2 reads YYEKEE (reference sequence). The CDR3, as DNA: TGTGCCAGCAGCTTGTCCCGAGGGAACAATCAGCCCCAGCATTTT. This translates into CASSLSRGNNQPQHF.

This chain uses TRBV4-3 with TRBJ2-6; 8 positions agree with TRBD1. CDR3 size: 20 residues. Germline V CDR1 and CDR2: LGHNA, YSLEER. With V trimmed by 3 bases and J by 0 bases, 13 bases remained unmatched. CDR3 amino acids: CASSQRGGRGRYSGANVLTF. The CDR3 DNA follows: TGCGCCAGCAGCCAGCGGGGAGGCAGGGGGCGGTACTCTGGGGCCAACGTCCTGACTTTC.

The V and J genes are TRBV6-6 and TRBJ1-2, with D uncertain. The CDR3 runs to 12 residues. Trimming removed 6 bases at V and 3 bases at J, with 8 bases between. Germline V gene data show CDR1 as MNHNY and CDR2 as SVGAGI (reference sequence). CDR3 amino acids: CASSWRDYGYTF. CDR3 bases: TGTGCCAGCAGCTGGCGGGACTATGGCTACACCTTC.

This clone was picked up one time. The chain employs TRBV2 and TRBJ2-7; 7 nucleotides align to TRBD1. The V gene end was trimmed by 3 bases and the J gene end by 3 bases; junction bases not matched to a gene: 5. Germline V gene lookup returns CDR1 SNHLY and CDR2 FYNNEI. The length of the CDR3 is 14 residues. The CDR3 protein is CASSDDRADYEQYF. In nucleotides, the CDR3 is TGTGCCAGCAGTGATGACAGGGCCGACTACGAGCAGTACTTC.

A remark on this clone: The sample contains more than one DNA sequence encoding this CDR3. The chain uses TRBV5-1 and TRBJ1-1; D perhaps matches TRBD1 (5 bases). V shed 5 bases and J shed 1 base, with 9 bases lying between them. The CDR3 contains 13 residues. Germline V gives CDR1 SGHRS, CDR2 YFSETQ. CDR3 DNA: TGCGCCAGCAGTACTGGGGGGAACACTGAAGCTTTCTTT. Translation gives CASSTGGNTEAFF.

The rearrangement links TRBV6-6 to TRBJ2-5; no clear D gene. V lost 5 bases and J lost 5, with 15 bases in between. CDR1 is MNHNY and CDR2 is SVGAGI in the germline V gene (reference sequence). The CDR3 is 14 amino acids. This CDR3 is CASSPGVHVETQYF. In nucleotides, the CDR3 is TGTGCCAGCAGTCCCGGTGTGCACGTTGAGACCCAGTACTTC.

This sequence joins TRBV6-1 and TRBJ1-2; TRBD1 matches 10 bases. The V and J ends lost 6 bases and 4 bases, in that order; junction bases with no gene match: 2. The CDR3 contains 13 residues. The germline V gene has CDR1 MNHNS and CDR2 SASEGT. CDR3 DNA: TGTGCCAGCAGGGGGACAGGGGTCTATGGCTACACCTTC. Translating gives CASRGTGVYGYTF.

The V gene is TRBV5-4, the J gene TRBJ1-5, with D possibly TRBD1 on 5 matching bases. Deletions cut 4 bases from V and 0 bases from J, with 11 bases between. CDR1 is SGHNT, CDR2 YYREEE, per germline (reference sequence). The CDR3 runs 15 residues. The CDR3 loop is CASSRGTDSNQPQHF. CDR3 coding DNA: TGTGCCAGCAGCCGAGGGACGGATAGCAATCAGCCCCAGCATTTT. Using reference TRBV5-4 and TRBJ1-5 for the parts outside the CDR3, the full variable domain is ETGVTQSPTHLIKTRGQQVTLRCSSQSGHNTVSWYQQALGQGPQFIFQYYREEENGRGNFPPRFSGLQFPNYSSELNVNALELDDSALYLCASSRGTDSNQPQHFGDGTRLSIL.

This clone was detected only once. This sequence joins TRBV29-1 and TRBJ2-1; D unresolved. Between the trimmed V and J ends, which lost 1 base and 0 bases, there was a span of 10 bases. CDR1 SQVTM and CDR2 ANQGSEA come from the germline V gene. This CDR3 contains 15 residues. This CDR3 is CSVEGNVGSYNEQFF. CDR3 nucleotide sequence: TGCAGCGTTGAAGGAAACGTGGGCTCCTACAATGAGCAGTTCTTC.

The CDR3 nucleotides read TGTGCCAGCAGCAAATCGGACAATCAGCCCCAGCATTTT. Translation: CASSKSDNQPQHF. V usage is TRBV9 and J usage is TRBJ1-5; D ambiguous. The CDR3 covers 13 residues. The V end lost 4 bases, the J end lost 3 bases, and 8 bases lay between the germline ends. The germline gives CDR1 SGDLS, CDR2 YYNGEE.

The genes are TRBV19 and TRBJ2-5; the match to TRBD1 covers 9 bases. V shed 7 bases and J 5 bases; nucleotides not matched to a gene: 8. The CDR3 loop spans 14 amino acids. The germline gives CDR1 LNHDA, CDR2 SQIVND (reference sequence). CDR3 nucleotides: TGTGCCAGTACCACAGGACAGGGGCTGGAGACCCAGTACTTC. Residues: CASTTGQGLETQYF.

The V and J genes are TRBV15 and TRBJ2-7; 7 bases are a match to TRBD2. CDR1 LNHNV and CDR2 YYDKDF come from the germline V gene (reference sequence). The CDR3 sequence is 16 residues long. V lost 1 base to trimming and J lost 4 bases; unmatched junction nucleotides: 10. CDR3 region: CATSRVGGSRIYEQYF. For the CDR3, the DNA is TGTGCCACCAGCAGAGTTGGCGGGAGCAGAATATACGAGCAGTACTTC.

The V gene is TRBV7-9, the J gene TRBJ1-2; tentative D call: TRBD1 (5 bases). V lost 5 bases to trimming and J lost 3 bases, with 16 bases between them. The V gene's germline CDR1 is SEHNR and CDR2 FQNEAQ (reference sequence). This CDR3 comprises 15 residues. The CDR3, as DNA: TGTGCCAGCAGCCGATTACGAGGAGGGGACTATGGCTACACCTTC. This codes for CASSRLRGGDYGYTF.

The chain is built from TRBV7-8 and TRBJ2-2, with D possibly matching TRBD2 (6 bases). From germline, CDR1 is SGHVS and CDR2 FQNEAQ. The V and J ends lost 6 bases and 4 bases respectively, with 18 bases between them. The CDR3 runs 16 residues. The DNA of the CDR3 is TGTGCCAGCAGTAGAGGCTACGGGAGCTCCACCGGGGAGCTGTTTTTT. It translates to CASSRGYGSSTGELFF.

V gene TRBV5-5 combines with J gene TRBJ2-5; D is perhaps TRBD1 (6 bases). The CDR3 sequence is 16 residues long. V was cut by 4 bases and J by 4 bases, with 20 bases left in between. The germline V gene encodes CDR1 SGHKS and CDR2 YYEKEE (reference sequence). The CDR3: CASSPTLERGSETQYF. Here the CDR3 DNA reads TGTGCCAGCAGCCCCACTTTGGAGAGGGGGTCAGAGACCCAGTACTTC.

The chain links TRBV18 to TRBJ2-5, with 8 nucleotides matching TRBD1. Losses at the gene ends were 6 bases for V and 2 bases for J; bases not matched to a gene: 11. CDR3 length: 16 amino acids. The germline V gene has CDR1 KGHSH and CDR2 LQKENI. This CDR3 is CASSRRDRPRQETQYF. The CDR3 coding sequence is TGTGCCAGCTCCCGAAGGGACAGGCCCCGGCAAGAGACCCAGTACTTC.

V gene TRBV28 combines with J gene TRBJ1-1; D perhaps matches TRBD1 (5 bases). Trimming shortened V by 5 bases and J by 7 bases, and 14 bases separated the two germline ends. The CDR3 is made up of 13 amino acids. In germline, CDR1 is MDHEN, CDR2 SYDVKM. The DNA of the CDR3 is TGTGCCAGCAGTGGTGGGGACCGTTTTGAAGCTTTCTTT. It encodes CASSGGDRFEAFF.

This clone was seen only once. This specimen includes other DNA sequences encoding the same CDR3. The V gene is TRBV18, the J gene TRBJ2-7, with 8 nucleotides matching TRBD1. V shed 5 bases, J shed 4 bases, and the junction held 1 base outside the gene matches. Germline CDR1 KGHSH, CDR2 LQKENI. This CDR3 has 12 amino acids. The CDR3 is CASSRQGYEQYF. CDR3 DNA sequence: TGTGCCAGCTCAAGACAGGGGTACGAGCAGTACTTC. The complete variable domain, with remaining parts taken from reference TRBV18 and TRBJ2-7, reads NAGVMQNPRHLVRRRGQEARLRCSPMKGHSHVYWYRQLPEEGLKFMVYLQKENIIDESGMPKERFSAEFPKEGPSILRIQQVVRGDSAAYFCASSRQGYEQYFGPGTRLTVT.

This rearrangement joins TRBV15 to TRBJ1-2, with D uncertain. CDR3 length: 14 amino acids. V was cut by 1 base and J by 4 bases, with 10 bases left in between. Germline V gives CDR1 LNHNV, CDR2 YYDKDF (reference sequence). The CDR3, as DNA: TGTGCCACCAGCAGAGGCGGCAGCTCCTATGGCTACACCTTC. Its translation is CATSRGGSSYGYTF.

This rearrangement joins TRBV19 to TRBJ2-7, with a possible D match to TRBD1 (5 bases). Trimming removed 5 bases from V and 3 bases from J, with 11 bases in between. CDR3 length: 13 amino acids. Germline V gene sequence: CDR1 LNHDA, CDR2 SQIVND (reference sequence). The CDR3 region has the DNA TGTGCCAGTAGTTCAGGGCTTGGCTACGAGCAGTACTTC. It is translated as CASSSGLGYEQYF.